This T cell receptor (beta chain) was found in a study of early T cells in non-severe SARS-CoV-2 infection. This clonotype is labeled as medium-sized (0.01 to 0.1%). TCRdb called the 5' RACE reads again in MiXCR, with one record for every CDR3 protein. The data contain about 61,000 distinct CDR3 sequences, around 12% of them singletons. CDR3 size: 12 residues. The trim removed 6 bases at V and 4 bases at J, leaving 0 bases unmatched. This receptor was taken from an adult who was a healthcare worker with PCR-confirmed SARS-CoV-2 infection or an uninfected control (not recorded which). The donor label of this sample is uncertain. The V call is TRBV12-3 or TRBV12-4, the J call TRBJ1-2; 9 bases line up with TRBD1. The sequencing used whole blood, collected at baseline. CDR3 loop: CASRTGGYGYTF. CDR3 sequence (DNA): TGTGCCAGCAGGACAGGGGGCTATGGCTACACCTTC.